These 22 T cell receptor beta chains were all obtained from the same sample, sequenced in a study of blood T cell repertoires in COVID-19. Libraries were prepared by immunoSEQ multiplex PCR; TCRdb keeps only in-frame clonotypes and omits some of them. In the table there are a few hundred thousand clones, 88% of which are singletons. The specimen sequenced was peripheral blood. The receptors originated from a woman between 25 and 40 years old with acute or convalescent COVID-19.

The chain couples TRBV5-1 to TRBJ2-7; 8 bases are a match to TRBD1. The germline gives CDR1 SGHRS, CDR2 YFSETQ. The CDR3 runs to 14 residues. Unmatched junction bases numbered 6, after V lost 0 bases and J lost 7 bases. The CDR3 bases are TGCGCCAGCAGCTTGGGGCAGGGGGCGAATGAGCAGTACTTC. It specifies CASSLGQGANEQYF.

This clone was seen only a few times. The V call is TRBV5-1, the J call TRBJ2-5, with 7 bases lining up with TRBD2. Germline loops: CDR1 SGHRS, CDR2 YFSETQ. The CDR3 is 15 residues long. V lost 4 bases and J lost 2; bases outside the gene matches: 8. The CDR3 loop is CASSTTGTTQETQYF. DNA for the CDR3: TGCGCCAGCAGCACCACCGGGACTACACAAGAGACCCAGTACTTC.

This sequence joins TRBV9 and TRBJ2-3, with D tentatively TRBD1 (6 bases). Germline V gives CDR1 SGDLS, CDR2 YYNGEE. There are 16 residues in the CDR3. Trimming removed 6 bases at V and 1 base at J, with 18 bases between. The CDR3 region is CASTMGHPEGTDTQYF. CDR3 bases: TGTGCCAGCACCATGGGACACCCCGAGGGCACAGATACGCAGTATTTT.

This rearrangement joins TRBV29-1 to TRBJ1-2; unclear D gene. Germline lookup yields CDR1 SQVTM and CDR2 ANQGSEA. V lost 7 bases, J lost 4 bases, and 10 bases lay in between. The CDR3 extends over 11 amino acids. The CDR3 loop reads CSGRWRYGYTF. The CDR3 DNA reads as TGCAGCGGGAGGTGGCGCTATGGCTACACCTTC.

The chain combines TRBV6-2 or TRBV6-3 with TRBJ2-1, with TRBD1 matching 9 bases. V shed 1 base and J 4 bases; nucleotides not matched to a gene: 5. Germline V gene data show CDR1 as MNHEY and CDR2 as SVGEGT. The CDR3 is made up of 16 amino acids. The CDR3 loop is CASSYFGTGFYNEQFF. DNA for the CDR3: TGTGCCAGCAGTTACTTTGGGACAGGGTTTTACAATGAGCAGTTCTTC.

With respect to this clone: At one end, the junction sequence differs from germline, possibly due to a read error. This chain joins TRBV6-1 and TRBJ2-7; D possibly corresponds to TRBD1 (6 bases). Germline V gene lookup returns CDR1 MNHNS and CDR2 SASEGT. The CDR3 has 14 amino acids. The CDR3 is CASSEGQDPSPRNF. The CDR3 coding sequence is TGTGCCAGCAGTGAAGGACAGGACCCCTCGCCAAGAAACTTC.

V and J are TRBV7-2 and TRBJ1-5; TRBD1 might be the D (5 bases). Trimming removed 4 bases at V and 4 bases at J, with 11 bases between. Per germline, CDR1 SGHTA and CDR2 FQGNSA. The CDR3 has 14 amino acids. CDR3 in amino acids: CASSSRAGNQPQHF. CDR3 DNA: TGTGCCAGCAGCTCCAGGGCAGGTAATCAGCCCCAGCATTTT.

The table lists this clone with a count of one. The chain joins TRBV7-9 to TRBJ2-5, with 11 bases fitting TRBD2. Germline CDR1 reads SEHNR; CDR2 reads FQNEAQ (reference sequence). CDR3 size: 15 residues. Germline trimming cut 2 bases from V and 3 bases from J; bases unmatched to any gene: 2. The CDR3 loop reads CASSLLAGGEETQYF. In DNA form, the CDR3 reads TGTGCCAGCAGCTTACTAGCGGGAGGTGAAGAGACCCAGTACTTC.

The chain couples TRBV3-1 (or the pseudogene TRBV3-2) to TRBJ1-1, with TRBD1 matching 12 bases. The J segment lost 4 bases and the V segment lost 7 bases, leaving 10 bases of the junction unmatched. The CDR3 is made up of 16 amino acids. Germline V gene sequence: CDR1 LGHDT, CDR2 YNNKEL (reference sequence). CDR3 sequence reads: CASTGTGGFVGTEAFF. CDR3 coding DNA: TGTGCCAGCACCGGGACAGGGGGCTTCGTGGGCACTGAAGCTTTCTTT.

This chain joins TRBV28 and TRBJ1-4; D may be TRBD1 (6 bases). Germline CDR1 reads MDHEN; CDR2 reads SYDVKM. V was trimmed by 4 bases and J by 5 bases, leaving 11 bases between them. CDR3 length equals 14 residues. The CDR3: CASSSTGWNEKLFF. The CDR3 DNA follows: TGTGCCAGCAGTTCAACAGGGTGGAATGAAAAACTGTTTTTT.

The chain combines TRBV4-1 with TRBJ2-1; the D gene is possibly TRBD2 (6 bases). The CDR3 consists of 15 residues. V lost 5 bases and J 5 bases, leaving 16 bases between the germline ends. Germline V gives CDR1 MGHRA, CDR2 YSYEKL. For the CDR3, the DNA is TGCGCCAGCAGCTACCTGGCTAGCGTAGACAATGAGCAGTTCTTC. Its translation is CASSYLASVDNEQFF.

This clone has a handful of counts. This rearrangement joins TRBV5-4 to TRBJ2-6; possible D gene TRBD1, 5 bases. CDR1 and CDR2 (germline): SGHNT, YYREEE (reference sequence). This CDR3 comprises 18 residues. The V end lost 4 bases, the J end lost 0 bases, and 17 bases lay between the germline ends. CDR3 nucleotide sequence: TGTGCCAGCAGCACCCGACAGCAGGGTCACTCTGGGGCCAACGTCCTGACTTTC. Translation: CASSTRQQGHSGANVLTF.

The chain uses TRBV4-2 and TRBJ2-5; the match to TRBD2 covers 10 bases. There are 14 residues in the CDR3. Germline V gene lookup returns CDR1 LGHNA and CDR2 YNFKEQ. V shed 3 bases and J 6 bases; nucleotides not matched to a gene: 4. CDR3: CASSQGLARQTQYF. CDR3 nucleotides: TGTGCCAGCAGCCAGGGACTAGCGAGACAGACCCAGTACTTC.

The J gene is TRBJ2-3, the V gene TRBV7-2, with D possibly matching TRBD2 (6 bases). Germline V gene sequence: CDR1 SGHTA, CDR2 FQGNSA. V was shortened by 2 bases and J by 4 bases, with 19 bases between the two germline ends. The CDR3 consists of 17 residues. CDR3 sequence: CASSLIRRGILPDTQYF. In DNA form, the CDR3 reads TGTGCCAGCAGCTTAATTCGTCGCGGGATCTTGCCAGATACGCAGTATTTT. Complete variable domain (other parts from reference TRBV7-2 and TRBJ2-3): GAGVSQSPSNKVTEKGKDVELRCDPISGHTALYWYRQSLGQGLEFLIYFQGNSAPDKSGLPSDRFSAERTGGSVSTLTIQRTQQEDSAVYLCASSLIRRGILPDTQYFGPGTRLTVL.

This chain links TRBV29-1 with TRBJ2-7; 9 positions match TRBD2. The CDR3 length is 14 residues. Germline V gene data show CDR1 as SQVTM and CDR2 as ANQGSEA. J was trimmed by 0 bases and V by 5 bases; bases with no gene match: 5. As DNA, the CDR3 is TGCAGCGTTTCGACTAGCGGAGCCTCCTACGAGCAGTACTTC. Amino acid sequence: CSVSTSGASYEQYF.

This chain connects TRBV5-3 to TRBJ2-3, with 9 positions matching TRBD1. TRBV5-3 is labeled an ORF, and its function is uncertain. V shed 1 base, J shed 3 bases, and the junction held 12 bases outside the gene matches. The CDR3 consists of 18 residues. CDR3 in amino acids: CARSLRGTGYCPTDTQYF. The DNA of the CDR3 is TGTGCCAGAAGCTTGCGTGGGACAGGGTACTGTCCGACAGATACGCAGTATTTT.

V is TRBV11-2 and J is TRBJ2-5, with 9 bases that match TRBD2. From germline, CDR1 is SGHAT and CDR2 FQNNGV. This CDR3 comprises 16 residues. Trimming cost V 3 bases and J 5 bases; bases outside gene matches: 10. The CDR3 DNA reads TGTGCCAGCAGCTTCGAGCGGGGGGCGGGTTTGGAGACCCAGTACTTC. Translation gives CASSFERGAGLETQYF.

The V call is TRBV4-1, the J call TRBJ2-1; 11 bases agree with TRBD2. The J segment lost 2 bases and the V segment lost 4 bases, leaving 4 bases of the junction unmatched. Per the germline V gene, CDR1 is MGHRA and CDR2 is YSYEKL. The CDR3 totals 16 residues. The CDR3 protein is CASSLLAGVTYNEQFF. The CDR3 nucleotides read TGCGCCAGCAGCCTACTAGCGGGAGTGACCTACAATGAGCAGTTCTTC.

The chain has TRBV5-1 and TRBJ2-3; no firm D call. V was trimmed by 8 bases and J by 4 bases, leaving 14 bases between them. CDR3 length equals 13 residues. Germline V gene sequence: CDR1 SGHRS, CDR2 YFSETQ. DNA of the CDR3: TGCGCCAGTACTAAAACCCCCGCAGATACGCAGTATTTT. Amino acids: CASTKTPADTQYF.

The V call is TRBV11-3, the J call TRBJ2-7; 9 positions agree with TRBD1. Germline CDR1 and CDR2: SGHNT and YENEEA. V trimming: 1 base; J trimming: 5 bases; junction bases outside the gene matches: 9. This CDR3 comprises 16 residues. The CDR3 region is CASSLVLTGGLDEQYF. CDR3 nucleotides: TGTGCCAGCAGCTTAGTCCTAACAGGGGGCCTCGACGAGCAGTACTTC.

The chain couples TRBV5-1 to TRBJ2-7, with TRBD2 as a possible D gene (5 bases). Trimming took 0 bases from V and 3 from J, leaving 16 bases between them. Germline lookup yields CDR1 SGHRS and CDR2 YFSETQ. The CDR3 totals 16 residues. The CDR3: CASSLALGADSYEQYF. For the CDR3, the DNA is TGCGCCAGCAGCTTGGCCCTAGGAGCGGATAGCTACGAGCAGTACTTC.

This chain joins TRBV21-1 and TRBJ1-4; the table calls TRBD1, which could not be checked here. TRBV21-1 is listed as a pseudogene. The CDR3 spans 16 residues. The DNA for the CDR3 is TGTGCCAGCAGTCATGGGGCAGGTCAGGGTAATGAAAAACTGTTTTTT. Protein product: CASSHGAGQGNEKLFF.